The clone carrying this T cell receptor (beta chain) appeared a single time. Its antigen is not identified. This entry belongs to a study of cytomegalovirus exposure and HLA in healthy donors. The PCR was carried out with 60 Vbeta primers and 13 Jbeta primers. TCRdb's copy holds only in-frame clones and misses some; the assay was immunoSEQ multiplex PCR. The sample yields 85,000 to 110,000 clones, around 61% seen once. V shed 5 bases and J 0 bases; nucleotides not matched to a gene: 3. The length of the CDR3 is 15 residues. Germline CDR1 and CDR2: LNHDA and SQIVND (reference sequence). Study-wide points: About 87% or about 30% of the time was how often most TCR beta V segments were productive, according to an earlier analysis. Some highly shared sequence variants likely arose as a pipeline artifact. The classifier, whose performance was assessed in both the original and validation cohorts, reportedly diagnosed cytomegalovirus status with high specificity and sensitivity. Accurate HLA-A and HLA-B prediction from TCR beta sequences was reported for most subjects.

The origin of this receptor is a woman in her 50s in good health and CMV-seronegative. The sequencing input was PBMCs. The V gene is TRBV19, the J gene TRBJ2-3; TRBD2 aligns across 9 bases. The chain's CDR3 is CASSAAGGSTDTQYF. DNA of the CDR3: TGTGCCAGTAGTGCGGCGGGAGGGAGCACAGATACGCAGTATTTT.